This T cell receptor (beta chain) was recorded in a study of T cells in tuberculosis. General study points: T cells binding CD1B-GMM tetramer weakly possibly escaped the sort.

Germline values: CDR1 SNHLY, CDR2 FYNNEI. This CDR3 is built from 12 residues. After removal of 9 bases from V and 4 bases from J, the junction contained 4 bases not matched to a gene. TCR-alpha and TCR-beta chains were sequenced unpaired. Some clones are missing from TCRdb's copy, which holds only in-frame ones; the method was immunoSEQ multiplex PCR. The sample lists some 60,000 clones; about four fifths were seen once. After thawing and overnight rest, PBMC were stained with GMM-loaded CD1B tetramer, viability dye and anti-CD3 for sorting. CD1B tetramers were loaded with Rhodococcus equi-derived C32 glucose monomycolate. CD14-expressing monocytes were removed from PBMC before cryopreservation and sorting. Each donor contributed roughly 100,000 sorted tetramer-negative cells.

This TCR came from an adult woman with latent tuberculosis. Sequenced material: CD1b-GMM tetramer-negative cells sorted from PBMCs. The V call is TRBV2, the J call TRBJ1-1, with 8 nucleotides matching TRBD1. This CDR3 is CASWTGFTEAFF. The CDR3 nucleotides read TGTGCCAGTTGGACAGGGTTCACTGAAGCTTTCTTT. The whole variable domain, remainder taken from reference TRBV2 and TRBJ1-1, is EPEVTQTPSHQVTQMGQEVILRCVPISNHLYFYWYRQILGQKVEFLVSFYNNEISEKSEIFDDQFSVERPDGSNFTLKIRSTKLEDSAMYFCASWTGFTEAFFGQGTRLTVV.